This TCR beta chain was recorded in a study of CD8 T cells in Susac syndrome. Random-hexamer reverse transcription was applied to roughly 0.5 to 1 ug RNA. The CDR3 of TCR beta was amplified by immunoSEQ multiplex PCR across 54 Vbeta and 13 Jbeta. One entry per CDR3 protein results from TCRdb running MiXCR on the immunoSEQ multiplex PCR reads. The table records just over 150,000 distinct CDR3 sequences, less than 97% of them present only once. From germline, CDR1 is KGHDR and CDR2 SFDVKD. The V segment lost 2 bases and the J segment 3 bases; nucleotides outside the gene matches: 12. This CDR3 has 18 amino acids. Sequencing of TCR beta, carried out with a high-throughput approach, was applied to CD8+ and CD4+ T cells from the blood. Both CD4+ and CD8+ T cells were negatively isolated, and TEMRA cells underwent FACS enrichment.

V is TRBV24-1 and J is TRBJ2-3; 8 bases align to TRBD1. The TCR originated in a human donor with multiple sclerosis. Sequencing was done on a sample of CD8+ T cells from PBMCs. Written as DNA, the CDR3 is TGTGCCACCAGTGATTCATCACTTGGACAGGGACGAACAGATACGCAGTATTTT. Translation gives CATSDSSLGQGRTDTQYF.